Sequencing of this TCR beta chain was carried out in a study of shared clonotypes between healthy human individuals. Study summary: Donors, aged 18 to 49, were a couple of women and three men. The study, taken as a whole, reports: Sequencing depth was expected to influence donor clonotype sharing. A small donor pool kept down the genetic and exposure-history diversity that was represented.

Assay execution proceeded at the deep level. Data came from immunoSEQ multiplex PCR; TCRdb stores just in-frame clones and leaves some out. The table has about 480,000 clones, over 75% seen once. This clone is medium-sized (0.01 to 0.1%) by share. Its antigen is unknown. Specimen: PBMCs. The clonotype was recovered from a woman aged 40 to 50 in good health. Some clones in this sample may be carry-over from other donors' samples.

The CDR3 loop is CASSPHGDEQYF. CDR3 DNA sequence: TGTGCCAGCAGCCCCCATGGGGACGAGCAGTACTTC. V is TRBV7-8 and J is TRBJ2-7; D not resolved. The germline V gene encodes CDR1 SGHVS and CDR2 FQNEAQ. There are 12 residues in the CDR3. V lost 5 bases and J 5 bases, leaving 10 bases between the germline ends.